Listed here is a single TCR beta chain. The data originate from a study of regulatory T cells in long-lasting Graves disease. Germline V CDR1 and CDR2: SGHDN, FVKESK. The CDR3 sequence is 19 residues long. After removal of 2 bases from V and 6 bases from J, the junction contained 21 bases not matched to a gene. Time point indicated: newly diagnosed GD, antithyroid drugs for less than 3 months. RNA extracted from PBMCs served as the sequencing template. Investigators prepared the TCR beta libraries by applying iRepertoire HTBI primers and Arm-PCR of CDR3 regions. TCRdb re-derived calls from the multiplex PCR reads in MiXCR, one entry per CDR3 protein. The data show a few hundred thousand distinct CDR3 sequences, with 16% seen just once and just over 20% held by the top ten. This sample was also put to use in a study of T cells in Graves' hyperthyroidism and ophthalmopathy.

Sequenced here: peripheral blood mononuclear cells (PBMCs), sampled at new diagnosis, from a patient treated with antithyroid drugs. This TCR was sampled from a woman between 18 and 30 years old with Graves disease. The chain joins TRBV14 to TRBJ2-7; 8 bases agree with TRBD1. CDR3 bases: TGTGCCAGCAGCCAAATGTCAGGACAGGGCTTCATCCAGCAGGGCGAGCAGTACTTC. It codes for CASSQMSGQGFIQQGEQYF.